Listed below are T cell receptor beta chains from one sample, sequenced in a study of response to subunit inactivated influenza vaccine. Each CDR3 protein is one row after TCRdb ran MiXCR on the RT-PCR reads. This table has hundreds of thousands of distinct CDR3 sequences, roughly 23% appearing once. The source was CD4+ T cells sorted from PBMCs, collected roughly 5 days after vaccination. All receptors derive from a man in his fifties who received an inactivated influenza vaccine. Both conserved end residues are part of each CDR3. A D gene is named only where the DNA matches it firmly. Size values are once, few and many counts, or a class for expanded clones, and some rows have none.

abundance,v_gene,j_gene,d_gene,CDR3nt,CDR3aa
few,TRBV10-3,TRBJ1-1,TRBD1,TGTGCCATCAGCCTCAAGACAGGGACGAACACTGAAGCTTTCTTT,CAISLKTGTNTEAFF
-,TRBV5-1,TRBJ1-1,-,TGCGCCAGCAGCGTCGCGGCAAGGGCACTAAACACTGAAGCTTTCTTT,CASSVAARALNTEAFF
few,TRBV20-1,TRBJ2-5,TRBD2,TGCAGTGCTCCCCTAGCGGGAGTGGGAGAGACCCAGTACTTC,CSAPLAGVGETQYF
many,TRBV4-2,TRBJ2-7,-,TGTGCCAGCAGCCCACGGCGGGGTGACGAGCAGTACTTC,CASSPRRGDEQYF
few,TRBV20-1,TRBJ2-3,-,TGCAGTGCTAGCTTAGGGCGGTACTACACAGATACGCAGTATTTT,CSASLGRYYTDTQYF
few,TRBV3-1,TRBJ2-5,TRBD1,TGTGCCAGCAGCCCCTGGACAGGGGGCAGGGAGACCCAGTACTTC,CASSPWTGGRETQYF
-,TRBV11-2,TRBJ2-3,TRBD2,TGTGCCAGCAGCCCCGGGACTAGCGGGGGCGTCACAGATACGCAGTATTTT,CASSPGTSGGVTDTQYF
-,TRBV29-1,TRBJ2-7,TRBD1,TGCAGCGTTGAAGAGGGACAGGCCTACGAGCAGTACTTC,CSVEEGQAYEQYF
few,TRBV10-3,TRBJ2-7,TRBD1,TGTGCCATCAGTAAGGGACAGGGGCTCTCCTACGAGCAGTACTTC,CAISKGQGLSYEQYF
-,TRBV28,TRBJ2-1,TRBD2,TGTGCCAGCAGTTCTAGCGGGGTTTCCTACAATGAGCAGTTCTTC,CASSSSGVSYNEQFF
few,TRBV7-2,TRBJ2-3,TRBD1,TGTGCCAGCAGCAAAGACTCAGGGGGCCGGACAGATACGCAGTATTTT,CASSKDSGGRTDTQYF
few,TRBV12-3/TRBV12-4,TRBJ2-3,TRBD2,TGTGCCAGCAGTTTGAGGACTAGCGGGAGGGGCGCAGATACGCAGTATTTT,CASSLRTSGRGADTQYF
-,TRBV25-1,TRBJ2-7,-,TGTGCCAGCAGTGGAACAGGGGGGGACTACGAGCAGTACTTC,CASSGTGGDYEQYF
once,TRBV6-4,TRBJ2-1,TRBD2,TGTGCCAGCAGTACTAGCGGGAGGGAGAATGAGCAGTTCTTC,CASSTSGRENEQFF
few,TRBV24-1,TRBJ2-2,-,TGTGCCACCAGTGATTCCCCACCTCAAGGGACCGGGGAGCTGTTTTTT,CATSDSPPQGTGELFF
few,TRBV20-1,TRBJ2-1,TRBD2,TGCGCCGGGACTAGCGTTTACAATGAGCAGTTCTTC,CAGTSVYNEQFF
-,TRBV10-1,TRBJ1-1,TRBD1,TGCGCCAGCCGGGACAGGAGGTTTAGTGAAGCTTTCTTT,CASRDRRFSEAFF
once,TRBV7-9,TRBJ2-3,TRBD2,TGTGCCAGCAGCTTTCGGGAGCGGGGGGGCACAGATATGCAGTATTTT,CASSFRERGGTDMQYF
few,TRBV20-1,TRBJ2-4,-,TGCAGTGCTAGAGATTACACTCTAGCCAAAAACATTCAGTACTTC,CSARDYTLAKNIQYF
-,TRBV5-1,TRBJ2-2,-,TGCGCCAGCAGCTTGGGCAGAGTCACCGGGGAGCTGTTTTTT,CASSLGRVTGELFF
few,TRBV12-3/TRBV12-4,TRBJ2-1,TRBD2,TGTGCCAGCAGAATTGGGACTAGCGGGAGTTCTGAGCAGTTCTTC,CASRIGTSGSSEQFF
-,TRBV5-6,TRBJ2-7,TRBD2,TGTGCCAGCAGCCTCGGTGGGGGGGGACCCTACGAGCAGTACTTC,CASSLGGGGPYEQYF
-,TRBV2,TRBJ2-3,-,TGTGCCGGCAGTGAAGAGGCTCTGGGTATGACAGATACGCAGTATTTT,CAGSEEALGMTDTQYF
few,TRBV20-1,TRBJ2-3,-,TGCAGTGCGGGAAGCGGGTCTAGCACAGATACGCAGTATTTT,CSAGSGSSTDTQYF
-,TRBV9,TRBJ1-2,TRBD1,TGTGCCAGCAGCGACTCGACAGGGGGATCCCCTAACTATGGCTACACCTTC,CASSDSTGGSPNYGYTF
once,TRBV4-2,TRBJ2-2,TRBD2,TGTGCCAGCAGCCAAGAAGCAACTAGCGGAGAGACCGGGGAGCTGTTTTTT,CASSQEATSGETGELFF
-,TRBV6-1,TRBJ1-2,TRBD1,TGTGCCAGCAGGACCGGGACAGGGAACTATGGCTACACCTTC,CASRTGTGNYGYTF
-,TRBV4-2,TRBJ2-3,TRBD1,TGTGCCAGCTTCTGTGGGACAGCCACAGATACGCAGTATTTT,CASFCGTATDTQYF
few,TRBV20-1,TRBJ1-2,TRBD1,TGCAGTGCTATAAAGGGGGCTAGCTATGGCTACACCTTC,CSAIKGASYGYTF
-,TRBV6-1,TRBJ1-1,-,TGTGCCAGCAGCCACGGGACGGTGGCGAACACTGAAGCTTTCTTT,CASSHGTVANTEAFF
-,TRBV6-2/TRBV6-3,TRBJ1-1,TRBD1,TGTGCCACCCGATATGAGGGGGCAAGGAGGAACACTGAAGCTTTCTTT,CATRYEGARRNTEAFF
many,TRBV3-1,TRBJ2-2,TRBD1,TGTGCCAGCAGCCAAGTGACAGGGGCCACCGGGGAGCTGTTTTTT,CASSQVTGATGELFF